This paragraph reports one T cell receptor (beta chain). What it binds is unknown. These data are taken from a study of blood T cells in healthy people across ages. Points from the study as a whole: The study found more naive CD4+ cells and higher diversity in long-lived than aged donors.

No fewer than 6 micrograms of total RNA were isolated from every sample. Using a J-beta primer mix together with a sample-barcoded 5' primer, a second PCR was run for about 7 to 12 cycles. TCRdb reanalysed the 5' RACE reads using MiXCR and keeps one entry per CDR3 protein. The sample consists of approximately 810,000 distinct CDR3 sequences, under 40% of them appearing once. Germline values: CDR1 LGHNA, CDR2 YSLEER. The CDR3 consists of 14 residues. The sequenced sample consisted of blood. This TCR derives from a man younger than 35 in good health. The gene calls are TRBV4-3 and TRBJ2-5; 7 bases line up with TRBD2. The assigned J gene may be wrong: the sequence end matches TRBJ2-1 better. CDR3 nucleotides: TGCGCCAGCAGCCAAGGGACTAGACAAGAGACCCAGTTCTTC. Protein: CASSQGTRQETQFF.